The source of this T cell receptor beta chain is a study of OX40 agonist ivuxolimab in advanced cancers. General observations from the study: The CD4+ and CD8+ T cells in the blood had expanded clonally by week 6 at 0.1 to 3.0 mg/kg. Averaging showed that CD8+ T cells had more expanded clones than CD4+ did.

Sampling of blood occurred at baseline, cycle 4 day 1, and cycle 7 day 1. The CDR3 is made up of 15 amino acids. Germline lookup yields CDR1 SNHLY and CDR2 FYNNEI. Trimming removed 8 bases from V and 1 base from J; junction bases left unmatched: 7. Worth noting for this clone: Antigen: not known.

Here immunoSEQ multiplex PCR was the method, and the copy in TCRdb shows in-frame clones only, minus some. The sample comprises some 50,000 clones, over 75% of which are singletons, and around 0.7% rests with the top ten. The sample here was CD4+ or CD8+ T cells sorted from blood, taken in a trial of the OX40 agonist ivuxolimab. This TCR derives from an adult with an advanced solid tumor such as melanoma, head and neck, liver or kidney cancer. The chain links TRBV2 to TRBJ2-4; TRBD2 matches at 8 bases. DNA for the CDR3: TGTGCCAGCCGTAGCGGGGAATCCGCCAAAAACATTCAGTACTTC. It encodes CASRSGESAKNIQYF.